This TCR beta chain appears in the sequencing data of a study of blood T cell repertoires in COVID-19. Assignments of participants to cohorts depended upon their own reported clinical history. Some clones are missing from TCRdb's copy, which holds only in-frame ones; the method was immunoSEQ multiplex PCR. The sample contains fewer than 200,000 clones, under 90% of which appear only once. The CDR3 extends over 14 amino acids. CDR1 and CDR2 from the germline V gene are SGHTA and FQGNSA. Trimming took 5 bases from V and 3 from J, leaving 11 bases between them. The chain carries TRBV7-2 and TRBJ2-4; tentatively, D is TRBD2 (6 bases). The receptor's source is a man aged 50 or older who had recovered from COVID-19. Sequenced material: PBMCs or T cells enriched from blood (not recorded which). The CDR3, as DNA: TGTGCCAGCAGCCTGGGAGGAGGCAAAAACATTCAGTACTTC. Its protein is CASSLGGGKNIQYF.